This TCR beta chain stems from a study of T cell responses to AZD1222 COVID-19 vaccine. Trimming cost V 7 bases and J 7 bases, with 19 bases left between them. This CDR3 is built from 15 residues. The germline gives CDR1 LNHDA, CDR2 SQIVND (reference sequence). Generated by immunoSEQ multiplex PCR, the TCRdb table keeps only in-frame clones and is missing some. The sample carries fewer than 150,000 clones, about nine tenths recorded once. The chain carries TRBV19 and TRBJ2-2, with D possibly being TRBD1 or TRBD2 (5 bases each). The specimen comprised peripheral blood, sampled 28 days after the second AZD1222 dose. The clonotype was recovered from an adult who received the AZD1222 COVID-19 vaccine. CDR3: CASTPDAGAHGELFF. The CDR3 bases are TGTGCCAGTACCCCGGACGCCGGGGCCCACGGGGAGCTGTTTTTT.